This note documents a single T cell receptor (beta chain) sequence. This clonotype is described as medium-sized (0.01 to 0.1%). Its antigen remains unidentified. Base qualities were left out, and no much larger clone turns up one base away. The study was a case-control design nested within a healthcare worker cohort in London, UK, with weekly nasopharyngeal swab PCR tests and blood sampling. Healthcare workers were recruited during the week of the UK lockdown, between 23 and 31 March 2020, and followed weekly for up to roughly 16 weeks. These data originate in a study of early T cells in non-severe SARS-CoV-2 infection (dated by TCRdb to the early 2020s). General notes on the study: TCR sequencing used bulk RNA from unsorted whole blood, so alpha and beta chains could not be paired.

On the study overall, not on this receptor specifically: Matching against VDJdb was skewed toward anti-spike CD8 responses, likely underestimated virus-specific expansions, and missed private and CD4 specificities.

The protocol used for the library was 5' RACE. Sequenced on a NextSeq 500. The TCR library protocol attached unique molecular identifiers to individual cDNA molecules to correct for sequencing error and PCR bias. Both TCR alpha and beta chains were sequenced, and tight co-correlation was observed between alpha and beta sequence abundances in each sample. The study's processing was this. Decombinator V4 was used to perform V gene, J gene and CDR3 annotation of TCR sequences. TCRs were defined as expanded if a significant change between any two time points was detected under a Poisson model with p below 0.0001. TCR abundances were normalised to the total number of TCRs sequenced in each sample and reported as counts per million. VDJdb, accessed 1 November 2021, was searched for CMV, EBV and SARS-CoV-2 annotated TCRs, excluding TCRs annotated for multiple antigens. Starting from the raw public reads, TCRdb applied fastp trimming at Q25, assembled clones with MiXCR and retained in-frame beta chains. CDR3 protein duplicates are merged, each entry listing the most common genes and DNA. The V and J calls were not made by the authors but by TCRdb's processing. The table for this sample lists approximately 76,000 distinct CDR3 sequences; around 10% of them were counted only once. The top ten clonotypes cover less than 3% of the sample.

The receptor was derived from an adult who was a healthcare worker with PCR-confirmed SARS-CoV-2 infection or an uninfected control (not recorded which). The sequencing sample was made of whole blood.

Here the CDR3 is given as CARPLRNTGELFF. The DNA sequence is given as TGTGCTCGTCCGCTCCGGAACACCGGGGAGCTGTTTTTT. The chain joins TRBV7-7 to TRBJ2-2, with the D gene too uncertain to name. There are 13 amino acids in the CDR3, from cysteine to phenylalanine inclusive. The only DNA kept is the CDR3, 39 bases in frame from the first base. Looking up the germline V gene (reference sequence) yields CDR1 SSHAT and CDR2 FNYEAQ.